Shown below are 23 T cell receptor beta chains from a single sample sequenced in a study of early T cells in non-severe SARS-CoV-2 infection. From the 5' RACE reads, TCRdb called clonotypes with MiXCR, one entry per CDR3 protein. The sample has some 70,000 distinct CDR3 sequences, around a tenth seen once; the top ten hold 4.5% to 6.5%. Material: whole blood. Source of these receptors: an adult who was a healthcare worker with PCR-confirmed SARS-CoV-2 infection or an uninfected control (not recorded which).

The J gene is TRBJ1-4, the V gene TRBV14, with D unclear. This CDR3 has 16 residues. V gave up 3 bases and J gave up 3 bases, with 14 bases separating them. CDR1 and CDR2 from the germline V gene are SGHDN and FVKESK. CDR3 sequence (DNA): TGTGCCAGCAGCCAGTTGGGGAGGACCGCTAATGAAAAACTGTTTTTT. This gives the protein CASSQLGRTANEKLFF.

Only a few counts were recorded for this clonotype. CDR3 bases: TGCAGTGCTAGACCCGGACTAGGGGGATTCTACGAGCAGTACTTC. Its translation is CSARPGLGGFYEQYF. The gene calls are TRBV20-1 and TRBJ2-7, with D perhaps matching TRBD2 (7 bases). Germline V gives CDR1 DFQATT, CDR2 SNEGSKA (reference sequence). The length of the CDR3 is 15 residues. The V end lost 2 bases, the J end lost 3 bases, and 17 bases lay between the germline ends.

This clonotype was observed a handful of times. This rearrangement joins TRBV3-1 to TRBJ2-7; TRBD2 aligns across 12 bases. V was pared by 4 bases and J by 2 bases, with 3 bases of the junction left unmatched. The CDR3 is made up of 15 amino acids. From germline, CDR1 is LGHDT and CDR2 YNNKEL (reference sequence). The CDR3 reads CASSRTSGAAYEQYF. The CDR3 DNA sequence: TGTGCCAGCAGCCGGACTAGCGGGGCGGCCTACGAGCAGTACTTC.

The CDR3 here is CSARARGTVFTGELFF. The DNA of the CDR3 is TGCAGTGCTAGAGCTAGGGGGACAGTGTTCACCGGGGAGCTGTTTTTT. The V gene is TRBV20-1, the J gene TRBJ2-2; 7 positions agree with TRBD1. Trimming cost V 1 base and J 4 bases; bases outside gene matches: 9. CDR3 size: 16 residues. Germline loops: CDR1 DFQATT, CDR2 SNEGSKA (reference sequence).

The chain uses TRBV29-1 and TRBJ1-5; the match to TRBD1 covers 9 bases. Trimming cost V 6 bases and J 2 bases; bases outside gene matches: 2. CDR3 size: 13 residues. Germline CDR1 is SQVTM and CDR2 is ANQGSEA. This CDR3 is CSVRTGGNQPQHF. The CDR3 DNA follows: TGCAGCGTGCGGACAGGGGGCAATCAGCCCCAGCATTTT.

This chain uses TRBV6-2 or TRBV6-3 with TRBJ2-3, with D unresolved. The CDR3 has 12 residues. Germline loops: CDR1 MNHEY, CDR2 SVGEGT. Trimming left V 6 bases short and J 6 bases short, with 10 bases between. The CDR3 region is CASSPTRDTQYF. CDR3 sequence (DNA): TGTGCCAGCAGCCCCACTCGGGATACGCAGTATTTT.

This clonotype was seen ten or more times. This rearrangement joins TRBV20-1 to TRBJ1-1, with a weak D call TRBD1 (6 bases). The V end lost 5 bases, the J end lost 10 bases, and 14 bases lay between the germline ends. The germline CDR1 and CDR2 sequences are DFQATT and SNEGSKA (reference sequence). The CDR3 covers 11 residues. This CDR3 is CSALTNRVAFF. The CDR3 DNA follows: TGCAGTGCTTTAACCAACAGGGTAGCTTTCTTT.

Ten or more counts support this clonotype. V gene TRBV6-5 combines with J gene TRBJ2-7; D is undetermined. Germline V CDR1 and CDR2: MNHEY, SVGAGI. The CDR3 is 15 amino acids. Trimming took off 0 bases at V and 2 bases at J, with 11 bases between the two ends. The CDR3 DNA is TGTGCCAGCAGTTACTCTCGACGGGCAACCTACGAGCAGTACTTC. Protein sequence: CASSYSRRATYEQYF.

This clonotype has ten or more counts. The chain carries TRBV2 and TRBJ2-1, with D possibly matching TRBD1 (6 bases). V was clipped by 2 bases and J by 4 bases, with 12 bases between them. Per the germline V gene, CDR1 is SNHLY and CDR2 is FYNNEI. The CDR3 is 15 residues long. Here the CDR3 reads CASSEYRARYNEQFF. CDR3 sequence (DNA): TGTGCCAGCAGTGAATACAGGGCACGTTACAATGAGCAGTTCTTC.

This clonotype was seen a few times. The chain has TRBV7-3 and TRBJ2-3; D may correspond to TRBD1 or TRBD2 (5 bases each). This CDR3 is built from 15 residues. Between the trimmed V and J ends, which lost 1 base and 1 base, there was a span of 9 bases. Per the germline V gene, CDR1 is SGHTA and CDR2 is FQGTGA. The CDR3 nucleotides are TGTGCCAGCAGCTTAATGGGGGACCGCACAGATACGCAGTATTTT. As protein: CASSLMGDRTDTQYF.

V and J are TRBV29-1 and TRBJ1-2, with a weak D call TRBD1 (6 bases). V was shortened by 6 bases and J by 3 bases, with 11 bases between the two germline ends. The V gene's germline CDR1 is SQVTM and CDR2 ANQGSEA. CDR3 length: 12 amino acids. The CDR3 sequence: CSVGQRDYGYTF. The CDR3 DNA reads as TGCAGCGTCGGACAGCGGGACTATGGCTACACCTTC.

This clonotype occurred a few times. The chain recombines TRBV7-9 with TRBJ2-7; D unclear. Germline CDR1 reads SEHNR; CDR2 reads FQNEAQ (reference sequence). The CDR3 runs to 11 residues. The V and J ends lost 4 bases and 3 bases respectively, with 4 bases between them. CDR3 loop: CASSSNYEQYF. CDR3 in DNA: TGTGCCAGCAGCTCAAACTACGAGCAGTACTTC.

This clonotype was counted ten times or more. No DNA is shown, since the ends of the CDR3 on it are uncertain; the CDR3 is the one TCRdb lists. The V gene is TRBV28, the J gene TRBJ2-2; the table names TRBD1, a call not compared with the DNA. From its first to its last residue, the CDR3 has 15 amino acids. Germline CDR1 and CDR2: MDHEN and SYDVKM. The CDR3 spells CASSSSGLNTGELFF.

This clonotype was detected many times. The chain uses TRBV28 and TRBJ2-6; D is perhaps TRBD2 (5 bases). Per germline, CDR1 MDHEN and CDR2 SYDVKM. V was pared by 5 bases and J by 1 base, with 12 bases between. The CDR3 is 16 amino acids. CDR3 loop: CASSRGGRSGANVLTF. DNA for the CDR3: TGTGCCAGCAGTCGGGGTGGCAGGTCTGGGGCCAACGTCCTGACTTTC.

The V gene is TRBV11-2, the J gene TRBJ1-1; the match to TRBD1 covers 7 bases. The germline V gene encodes CDR1 SGHAT and CDR2 FQNNGV. V was clipped by 0 bases and J by 10 bases; unmatched bases: 8. This CDR3 is 14 amino acids long. The CDR3 DNA reads as TGTGCCAGCAGCTTAGATCCTCCAGGGGGGAGAGCTTTCTTT. It translates to CASSLDPPGGRAFF.

A few counts support this clonotype. The V call is TRBV21-1, the J call TRBJ1-5. TRBV21-1 has pseudogene status. The CDR3 is 14 amino acids. CDR3 coding DNA: TGTGCCAGCAGATGGGAACGGATTAATCAGCCCCAGCATTTT. Its protein product is CASRWERINQPQHF.

The sample holds a few counts of this clonotype. DNA of the CDR3: TGCGCCAGCAGTGATTTAACAGATACGCAGTATTTT. Amino acid sequence: CASSDLTDTQYF. The chain carries TRBV10-2 and TRBJ2-3; unclear D gene. This CDR3 is 12 amino acids long. The germline CDR1 and CDR2 sequences are WSHSY and SAAADI. V shed 3 bases and J shed 3 bases, with 4 bases lying between them.

The table lists this clonotype with many counts. The chain is built from TRBV5-1 and TRBJ2-2; 8 nucleotides match TRBD2. There are 17 residues in the CDR3. V gave up 4 bases and J gave up 0 bases; unmatched junction bases: 8. Germline-derived CDR1 and CDR2 are SGHRS and YFSETQ. The DNA of the CDR3 is TGCGCCAGCAGCATCCAACCGGGACTAGCGAACACCGGGGAGCTGTTTTTT. Protein sequence: CASSIQPGLANTGELFF.

This chain joins TRBV7-9 and TRBJ1-6, with 8 bases that match TRBD1. Trimming removed 6 bases from V and 7 bases from J; junction bases left unmatched: 5. CDR1 SEHNR and CDR2 FQNEAQ come from the germline V gene (reference sequence). The CDR3 contains 14 residues. CDR3 nucleotide sequence: TGTGCCAGCAGAGCGACAGGGGCCAATTCACCCCTCCACTTT. Protein: CASRATGANSPLHF. Together with reference TRBV7-9 and TRBJ1-6, the CDR3 gives the full variable domain: DTGVSQNPRHKITKRGQNVTFRCDPISEHNRLYWYRQTLGQGPEFLTYFQNEAQLEKSRLLSDRFSAERPKGSFSTLEIQRTEQGDSAMYLCASRATGANSPLHFGNGTRLTVT.

This clonotype was seen more than once but under ten times. This chain joins TRBV11-3 and TRBJ2-1, with D hard to call. CDR1 is SGHNT, CDR2 YENEEA, per germline. The CDR3 runs 14 residues. Trimming removed 4 bases from V and 7 bases from J, with 14 bases in between. For the CDR3, the DNA is TGTGCCAGCAGCTCCTCCCAAGGGCCTAATGAGCAGTTCTTC. Translated, it gives CASSSSQGPNEQFF.

This clonotype was counted at least ten times. The chain has TRBV19 and TRBJ2-7, with 7 nucleotides matching TRBD1. The CDR3 contains 15 residues. The V gene end was trimmed by 6 bases and the J gene end by 1 base; junction bases not matched to a gene: 9. CDR1 LNHDA and CDR2 SQIVND come from the germline V gene (reference sequence). The CDR3 region is CASRQDRTSSYEQYF. The CDR3 DNA is TGTGCCAGTAGGCAGGACAGGACCTCTTCCTACGAGCAGTACTTC.

The chain employs TRBV20-1 and TRBJ2-7, with 7 bases lining up with TRBD1. Germline CDR1 and CDR2: DFQATT and SNEGSKA (reference sequence). The CDR3 is 16 amino acids. V shed 0 bases, J shed 10 bases, and the junction held 18 bases outside the gene matches. The CDR3 loop reads CSARESVTGVAPFQYF. The DNA of the CDR3 is TGCAGTGCTAGAGAATCCGTTACAGGGGTAGCCCCTTTTCAGTACTTC.

This clonotype appeared many times. CDR3 residues: CASRGSDDTQYF. The CDR3 nucleotides are TGTGCCTCCAGGGGTTCGGACGATACGCAGTATTTT. The gene calls are TRBV10-3 and TRBJ2-3; D is perhaps TRBD1 (6 bases). CDR3 length: 12 amino acids. CDR1 ENHRY and CDR2 SYGVKD come from the germline V gene. V lost 11 bases, J lost 6 bases, and 15 bases lay in between.